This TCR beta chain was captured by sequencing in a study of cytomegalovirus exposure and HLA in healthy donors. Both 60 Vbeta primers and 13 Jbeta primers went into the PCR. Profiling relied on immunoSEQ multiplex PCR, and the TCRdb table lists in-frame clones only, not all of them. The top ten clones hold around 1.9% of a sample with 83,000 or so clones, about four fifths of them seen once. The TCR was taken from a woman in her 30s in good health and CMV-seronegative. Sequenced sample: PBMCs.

The CDR3 coding sequence is TGCAGCGTCTCGCCGGGACTCCGTTACGAGCAGTACTTC. The encoded protein is CSVSPGLRYEQYF. V is TRBV29-1 and J is TRBJ2-7; a weak D match, TRBD2 (6 bases). CDR1 is SQVTM, CDR2 ANQGSEA, per germline. CDR3 length equals 13 residues. With 6 bases removed from V and 4 bases from J, the gap between germline ends came to 16 bases.